Each of the 7 T cell receptor beta chains below was sequenced from the same sample in a study of a mutant IDH1 vaccine in newly diagnosed glioma. Stated time point: week 35, safety follow-up. Doses of 300 ug of mutant IDH1 20-mer peptide were given with topical imiquimod. Antigen specificity for these receptors is unknown. TCRdb's table, derived via immunoSEQ multiplex PCR, lists solely in-frame clones and lacks some. In the table there are about 45,000 clones, roughly 92% of which are singletons. The source material was PBMCs, sampled from a glioma patient whose treatment included an IDH1 peptide vaccine. The receptors were sampled from a man aged 50-60 years with glioma.

The rearrangement uses TRBV11-1 and TRBJ2-3, with 7 bases fitting TRBD1. Germline lookup yields CDR1 SGHAT and CDR2 FQDESV (reference sequence). This CDR3 comprises 15 residues. V was clipped by 1 base and J by 2 bases; unmatched bases: 3. The CDR3, as DNA: TGTGCCAGCAGCTTAGGACAGGGTTACACAGATACGCAGTATTTT. Translation: CASSLGQGYTDTQYF. The full variable domain, its missing parts supplied by reference TRBV11-1 and TRBJ2-3, is EAEVAQSPRYKITEKSQAVAFWCDPISGHATLYWYRQILGQGPELLVQFQDESVVDDSQLPKDRFSAERLKGVDSTLKIQPAELGDSAMYLCASSLGQGYTDTQYFGPGTRLTVL.

The V and J genes are TRBV6-1 and TRBJ2-7, with TRBD1 identical over 7 bases. This CDR3 is 15 amino acids long. Trimming cost V 5 bases and J 6 bases; bases outside gene matches: 13. Germline values: CDR1 MNHNS, CDR2 SASEGT. This CDR3 reads CASSRSGEGGGEQYF. The CDR3, as DNA: TGTGCCAGCAGTCGTAGTGGCGAAGGGGGCGGCGAGCAGTACTTC.

The rearrangement joins TRBV11-2 to TRBJ1-3; D not certain. The CDR3 runs to 16 residues. Trimming pared 4 bases from V and 0 bases from J, leaving 13 bases between. Germline CDR1 SGHAT, CDR2 FQNNGV. CDR3 protein: CASSSPRGPSGNTIYF. CDR3 sequence (DNA): TGTGCCAGCAGCTCCCCCCGCGGCCCCTCTGGAAACACCATATATTTT.

The chain is built from TRBV19 and TRBJ2-7, with TRBD1 matching 12 bases. Trimming took 4 bases from V and 5 from J; bases not matched to a gene: 9. Germline CDR1 LNHDA, CDR2 SQIVND (reference sequence). This CDR3 has 16 residues. This CDR3 reads CASSNLGGQGADEQYF. CDR3 coding DNA: TGTGCCAGTAGTAACCTAGGGGGACAGGGGGCCGACGAGCAGTACTTC.

The chain uses TRBV9 and TRBJ2-5; D call uncertain. The J call may be in error: the DNA end matches TRBJ2-7 better. The germline CDR1 and CDR2 sequences are SGDLS and YYNGEE. The CDR3 runs to 16 residues. The DNA of the CDR3 is TGTGCCAGCAGCACCCACGGCCCAAAGAGATACTACGAGCAGTACTTC. This translates into CASSTHGPKRYYEQYF.

The chain joins TRBV2 to TRBJ1-1; D may be TRBD1 (5 bases). CDR1 and CDR2 (germline): SNHLY, FYNNEI. The CDR3 covers 15 residues. V was clipped by 5 bases and J by 6 bases, with 19 bases between them. As DNA, the CDR3 is TGTGCCAGCAGTATCCGGGGACGGGAGGCAGCTGAAGCTTTCTTT. This codes for CASSIRGREAAEAFF.

J is TRBJ2-7 and V is TRBV4-2, with a tentative D call TRBD1 (6 bases). Trimming left V 3 bases short and J 4 bases short, with 16 bases between. CDR3 size: 15 residues. In germline, CDR1 is LGHNA, CDR2 YNFKEQ. CDR3 amino acids: CASSHSTRGLYEQYF. Here the CDR3 DNA reads TGTGCCAGCAGCCACTCTACCAGGGGTCTTTACGAGCAGTACTTC.